The source of this T cell receptor beta chain is a study of cytomegalovirus exposure and HLA in healthy donors. General study points: Later analysis revealed greater clonal expansion in HLA-associated TCR beta chains than in equally common others. The classifier, whose performance was assessed in both the original and validation cohorts, reportedly diagnosed cytomegalovirus status with high specificity and sensitivity. In a later analysis, TCR beta V- and J-gene trimming showed a link to a missense DCLRE1C variant.

Comments on this clone: Its antigen remains unknown.

The CDR3 spans 16 residues. PCR involved 60 Vbeta and 13 Jbeta primers. Clones were read by immunoSEQ multiplex PCR, and TCRdb kept only the in-frame ones, dropping some. Of around 180,000 clones listed, around 85% were seen once; the top ten hold 1%. This receptor was taken from a boy aged 2 to 10 in good health and CMV-seronegative. V usage is TRBV21-1 and J usage is TRBJ2-7; the DNA was not compared with TRBD1, the D call given in the table. TRBV21-1 is a pseudogene. The sequenced material came from PBMCs. In DNA form, the CDR3 reads TGTGCCAGCAGCAGAAAAGCGGACAGGGAACTACGTGGGCAGTACTTC. Its translation: CASSRKADRELRGQYF.